This is a list of T cell receptor beta chains from one sample in a study of early T cells in non-severe SARS-CoV-2 infection. MiXCR, applied by TCRdb to the 5' RACE reads, yields one record per CDR3 protein. The top ten clones hold approximately 2.5% of a sample with around 84,000 distinct CDR3 sequences, around an eighth of them seen once. What was sequenced was whole blood. The source is an adult who was a healthcare worker with PCR-confirmed SARS-CoV-2 infection or an uninfected control (not recorded which). Each CDR3 is given with its conserved first and last residue. A D gene is named only where the DNA matches it firmly. For some rows the clone size is stated as once, few or many, or as a class when expanded; others skip it.

cdr3_aa,cdr3_nt,d_call,j_call,v_call,clone_size
CSAREWSGQGYTF,TGCAGTGCTAGAGAATGGTCTGGCCAGGGCTACACCTTC,.,TRBJ1-2,TRBV20-1,.
CASRDGRDETQYF,TGTGCCAGCCGGGACGGCAGGGACGAGACCCAGTACTTC,.,TRBJ2-5,TRBV18,.
CASSYQYYRSWDF,TGTGCCAGCAGCTATCAATACTACAGGTCGTGGGACTTC,.,TRBJ2-5,TRBV5-6,few
CASSVSGGEVSGELFF,TGCGCCAGCAGTGTTAGCGGGGGGGAAGTTTCCGGGGAGCTGTTTTTT,TRBD2,TRBJ2-2,TRBV4-1,.
CASSFRSNQPQHF,TGTGCCAGCAGCTTCCGGTCCAATCAGCCCCAGCATTTT,.,TRBJ1-5,TRBV5-6,.
CSARTHGTGDYNEQFF,TGCAGTGCTAGAACACACGGGACAGGGGACTACAATGAGCAGTTCTTC,TRBD1,TRBJ2-1,TRBV20-1,many
CASSLWESGAYEQYF,TGTGCCAGCAGCTTATGGGAATCTGGGGCTTACGAGCAGTACTTC,.,TRBJ2-7,TRBV11-1,.
CASLQGVDEQFF,TGTGCCAGCTTACAGGGGGTCGATGAGCAGTTCTTC,TRBD1,TRBJ2-1,TRBV12-3/TRBV12-4,few
CASRSRMNTEAFF,TGTGCCAGCAGGTCCAGGATGAACACTGAAGCTTTCTTT,.,TRBJ1-1,TRBV12-3/TRBV12-4,few
CASSQESVTGMNTEAFF,TGTGCCAGCAGCCAAGAATCGGTGACGGGAATGAACACTGAAGCTTTCTTT,.,TRBJ1-1,TRBV3-1,many
CANPCYEQYF,TGTGCCAATCCTTGCTACGAGCAGTACTTC,.,TRBJ2-7,TRBV27,.
CSALRSLYTQYF,TGCAGTGCCCTTCGATCCCTTTATACGCAGTATTTT,.,TRBJ2-3,TRBV20-1,few
CSVAARVRDTQYF,TGCAGCGTTGCCGCCAGGGTGAGAGATACGCAGTATTTT,.,TRBJ2-3,TRBV29-1,many
CASTSTGLTEAFF,TGTGCCAGCACCTCGACAGGGCTCACTGAAGCTTTCTTT,TRBD1,TRBJ1-1,TRBV28,.
CSVERQGKSREQYF,TGCAGCGTTGAAAGGCAGGGGAAGAGTCGGGAGCAGTACTTC,.,TRBJ2-7,TRBV29-1,.
CASSLERAGTFSSREQFF,TGTGCCAGCAGCTTGGAGAGAGCCGGGACCTTCAGTAGTCGTGAGCAGTTCTTC,.,TRBJ2-1,TRBV11-2,.
CASSRQGAGGNTIYF,TGTGCCAGCAGTCGACAGGGGGCAGGAGGAAACACCATATATTTT,TRBD1,TRBJ1-3,TRBV5-6,many
CASSNGTPLGETQYF,TGTGCCAGCAGCAACGGGACGCCCCTGGGGGAGACCCAGTACTTC,.,TRBJ2-5,TRBV28,few
CASSSTVNLGEAFF,TGTGCCAGCAGCTCCACCGTTAACCTTGGAGAAGCTTTCTTT,.,TRBJ1-1,TRBV7-3,few
CASSKDRAAFQETQYF,TGTGCCAGCAGCAAAGATCGGGCGGCCTTCCAAGAGACCCAGTACTTC,.,TRBJ2-5,TRBV21-1,.
CSARDRRTANTGELFF,TGCAGTGCTAGAGATCGGAGGACAGCGAACACCGGGGAGCTGTTTTTT,.,TRBJ2-2,TRBV20-1,.
CSVVSRGIADTQYF,TGCAGCGTTGTGTCCAGGGGGATAGCAGATACGCAGTATTTT,TRBD1,TRBJ2-3,TRBV29-1,.
CASRLTGKEKLFF,TGTGCCAGCAGACTGACAGGGAAGGAAAAACTGTTTTTT,TRBD1,TRBJ1-4,TRBV6-1,.
CASSQVPSYTGELFF,TGTGCCAGCAGCCAAGTGCCTAGCTACACCGGGGAGCTGTTTTTT,.,TRBJ2-2,TRBV4-2,.
CASSSAHSGNTIYF,TGTGCCAGCAGTTCCGCTCACTCTGGAAACACCATATATTTT,.,TRBJ1-3,TRBV28,.
CASSVGSGGGQPQHF,TGTGCCAGCAGCGTAGGTTCCGGAGGTGGTCAGCCCCAGCATTTT,.,TRBJ1-5,TRBV9,.
CASRPLLDTGTQYF,TGTGCCAGCCGACCTCTTCTTGACACCGGGACCCAGTACTTC,.,TRBJ2-5,TRBV19,many
CSARASGPNMKTQYF,TGCAGTGCTAGGGCCAGCGGGCCTAATATGAAGACCCAGTACTTC,.,TRBJ2-5,TRBV20-1,many
CASSGGSSGNTDTQYF,TGTGCCAGCAGCGGGGGTAGTAGCGGAAACACAGATACGCAGTATTTT,.,TRBJ2-3,TRBV11-3,few
CASSLGTGREQYF,TGTGCCAGCAGTCTCGGGACAGGGCGCGAGCAGTACTTC,TRBD1,TRBJ2-7,TRBV12-3/TRBV12-4,many
CSVGGPAEKTQYF,TGCAGCGTAGGCGGACCGGCTGAAAAGACCCAGTACTTC,.,TRBJ2-5,TRBV29-1,few
CASSSRSRWTDTQYF,TGTGCCAGCAGTTCCCGCTCGCGGTGGACAGATACGCAGTATTTT,.,TRBJ2-3,TRBV12-3/TRBV12-4,many
CARGSSSGNTIYF,TGTGCCAGAGGTTCGAGCTCTGGAAACACCATATATTTT,.,TRBJ1-3,TRBV2,many
CASSIYRDSPLHF,TGTGCCAGCAGTATCTACAGGGATTCACCCCTCCACTTT,.,TRBJ1-6,TRBV28,.
CASTSGGTGVNEQFF,TGTGCCAGCACCTCAGGGGGGACAGGCGTCAATGAGCAGTTCTTC,TRBD1,TRBJ2-1,TRBV11-2,.
CASSEGSSEAFF,TGTGCCAGCAGTGAAGGTAGCAGTGAAGCTTTCTTT,.,TRBJ1-1,TRBV25-1,many
CASSLAISSSYNSPLHF,TGTGCCAGCAGCTTAGCGATAAGCAGCTCCTATAATTCACCCCTCCACTTT,.,TRBJ1-6,TRBV7-2,.
CASSYLYGGQPQHF,TGTGCCAGCAGTTACCTTTACGGAGGTCAGCCCCAGCATTTT,.,TRBJ1-5,TRBV6-6,.